Listed here are 19 T cell receptor beta chains from one sample, sequenced in a study of blood T cell repertoires in COVID-19. Method: immunoSEQ multiplex PCR; TCRdb's copy keeps in-frame clones and lacks some. This table has fewer than 200,000 clones, more than 75% appearing once. What was sequenced was peripheral blood. The receptors shown here come from a man between 18 and 35 years old with COVID-19, enrolled during active disease.

The V and J genes are TRBV5-5 and TRBJ2-1, with D perhaps matching TRBD1 (7 bases). The CDR3 runs 13 residues. Between the trimmed V and J ends, which lost 7 bases and 3 bases, there was a span of 11 bases. Germline V gene lookup returns CDR1 SGHKS and CDR2 YYEKEE (reference sequence). The CDR3 is CASRQGGYNEQFF. In DNA, the CDR3 is TGTGCCAGCCGACAGGGAGGCTACAATGAGCAGTTCTTC.

This clone was picked up one time. J is TRBJ1-5 and V is TRBV28; 7 bases align to TRBD1. The CDR3 length is 14 residues. CDR1 and CDR2 from the germline V gene are MDHEN and SYDVKM. The J segment lost 5 bases and the V segment lost 7 bases, leaving 8 bases of the junction unmatched. The CDR3 DNA is TGTGCCAGCACACAAGGGGGCCGTTATCAGCCCCAGCATTTT. Its translation is CASTQGGRYQPQHF.

This clone was seen once. The chain links TRBV6-6 to TRBJ1-3; D not certain. V was cut by 8 bases and J by 3 bases, with 2 bases left in between. The CDR3 has 10 amino acids. CDR1 MNHNY and CDR2 SVGAGI come from the germline V gene (reference sequence). CDR3 sequence (DNA): TGTGCCAGCCTTGGAAACACCATATATTTT. The encoded protein is CASLGNTIYF.

This chain joins TRBV3-1 (or the pseudogene TRBV3-2) and TRBJ2-7; 12 bases line up with TRBD2. Trimming at V came to 2 bases and at J to 2 bases, leaving 1 base not matched to a gene. The length of the CDR3 is 15 residues. Germline V gene data show CDR1 as LGHDT and CDR2 as YNNKEL (reference sequence). The CDR3 region has the DNA TGTGCCAGCAGCCAATCTAGCGGGAGGGCCTACGAGCAGTACTTC. It specifies CASSQSSGRAYEQYF.

The V call is TRBV4-3, the J call TRBJ2-3; 13 nucleotides match TRBD2. The CDR3 runs to 17 residues. Germline V gene lookup returns CDR1 LGHNA and CDR2 YSLEER. V lost 0 bases to trimming and J lost 4 bases; unmatched junction nucleotides: 4. This CDR3 reads CASSQDGLAGDADTQYF. CDR3 sequence (DNA): TGCGCCAGCAGCCAAGATGGACTAGCGGGAGACGCAGATACGCAGTATTTT.

The gene calls are TRBV5-1 and TRBJ2-1, with D possibly being TRBD2 (6 bases). CDR3 length: 14 residues. V lost 4 bases and J 9 bases, leaving 17 bases between the germline ends. The germline CDR1 and CDR2 sequences are SGHRS and YFSETQ. CDR3 protein: CASSHPLAGTEQFF. CDR3 coding DNA: TGCGCCAGCAGCCACCCACTAGCAGGCACTGAGCAGTTCTTC.

The chain employs TRBV30 and TRBJ1-3; D uncertain. The CDR3 runs 12 residues. Trimming removed 0 bases at V and 4 bases at J, with 4 bases between. Germline V lookup: CDR1 GTSNPN, CDR2 SVGIG (reference sequence). CDR3 in amino acids: CAWSVEGNTIYF. In nucleotides, the CDR3 is TGTGCCTGGAGTGTTGAGGGAAACACCATATATTTT.

The genes are TRBV14 and TRBJ1-2, with 8 bases matching TRBD1. The CDR3 totals 16 residues. V was pared by 0 bases and J by 8 bases, with 11 bases of the junction left unmatched. Germline-derived CDR1 and CDR2 are SGHDN and FVKESK. The CDR3, as DNA: TGTGCCAGCAGCCAAGAGAAGGGCAGGGGGCTTCGGGGCTACACCTTC. Amino acid sequence: CASSQEKGRGLRGYTF.

This chain uses TRBV15 with TRBJ1-2; no firm D call. The CDR3 covers 15 residues. Trimming removed 0 bases from V and 1 base from J, with 9 bases in between. CDR1 is LNHNV and CDR2 is YYDKDF in the germline V gene (reference sequence). The CDR3 nucleotides read TGTGCCACCAGCAGAGACCCGACACGTAACTATGGCTACACCTTC. It codes for CATSRDPTRNYGYTF. The full variable domain, rest sourced from reference TRBV15 and TRBJ1-2, is DAMVIQNPRYQVTQFGKPVTLSCSQTLNHNVMYWYQQKSSQAPKLLFHYYDKDFNNEADTPDNFQSRRPNTSFCFLDIRSPGLGDTAMYLCATSRDPTRNYGYTFGSGTRLTVV.

The V gene is TRBV16, the J gene TRBJ2-7; 10 bases are a match to TRBD2. The CDR3 totals 15 residues. Looked up from germline, CDR1 is KGHSY and CDR2 is FQNENV. The V segment lost 2 bases and the J segment 7 bases; nucleotides outside the gene matches: 8. CDR3: CASSQGLAVQGEQYF. In DNA form, the CDR3 reads TGTGCCAGCAGCCAAGGACTAGCGGTGCAGGGGGAGCAGTACTTC.

The chain is built from TRBV7-9 and TRBJ1-1; 10 positions match TRBD1. CDR1 and CDR2 (germline): SEHNR, FQNEAQ (reference sequence). There are 15 residues in the CDR3. V trimming: 2 bases; J trimming: 4 bases; junction bases outside the gene matches: 4. The CDR3 DNA reads TGTGCCAGCAGCTTACGGGGACAGGGGACCACTGAAGCTTTCTTT. This gives the protein CASSLRGQGTTEAFF.

This clone was counted once. V and J are TRBV7-9 and TRBJ2-1, with 10 bases that match TRBD2. The CDR3 is 17 residues long. In germline, CDR1 is SEHNR, CDR2 FQNEAQ (reference sequence). Losses at the gene ends were 5 bases for V and 7 bases for J; bases not matched to a gene: 14. This chain's CDR3 is CASSPLRLAGVMNEQFF. CDR3 sequence (DNA): TGTGCCAGCAGCCCCCTTCGCCTAGCGGGAGTTATGAATGAGCAGTTCTTC.

This chain uses TRBV12-2 with TRBJ2-7; the table's D call of TRBD2 was not tested on the DNA. TRBV12-2 is flagged as a pseudogene. The CDR3 has 16 amino acids. This chain's CDR3 is CASRPSLAGGPHEQYF. The CDR3, as DNA: TGTGCAAGTCGCCCGTCCTTAGCGGGAGGGCCCCACGAGCAGTACTTC.

V gene TRBV7-8 combines with J gene TRBJ2-1, with D tentatively TRBD2 (6 bases). This CDR3 spans 16 amino acids. Germline values: CDR1 SGHVS, CDR2 FQNEAQ. V was clipped by 4 bases and J by 0 bases, with 13 bases between them. The CDR3 DNA reads TGTGCCAGCAGCTCCCCCCTAGCGTCCTCCTACAATGAGCAGTTCTTC. The encoded protein is CASSSPLASSYNEQFF. Full variable domain (remainder filled in from reference TRBV7-8 and TRBJ2-1): GAGVSQSPRYKVAKRGQDVALRCDPISGHVSLFWYQQALGQGPEFLTYFQNEAQLDKSGLPSDRFFAERPEGSVSTLKIQRTQQEDSAVYLCASSSPLASSYNEQFFGPGTRLTVL.

The chain uses TRBV4-1 and TRBJ2-1; 12 positions match TRBD2. The germline CDR1 and CDR2 sequences are MGHRA and YSYEKL. Trimming cost V 1 base and J 8 bases; bases outside gene matches: 12. The CDR3 consists of 18 residues. CDR3 bases: TGCGCCAGCAGCCAAGTTCCCCCGACTAGCGGGAGACGCGATGAGCAGTTCTTC. Its translation: CASSQVPPTSGRRDEQFF.

The chain recombines TRBV25-1 with TRBJ2-1; 8 bases map to TRBD2. The CDR3 runs 15 residues. Germline trimming cut 4 bases from V and 4 bases from J; bases unmatched to any gene: 6. Germline CDR1 is MGHDK and CDR2 is SYGVNS. Written as DNA, the CDR3 is TGTGCCAGCAGTGGTTTGACTAGCGCGTACAATGAGCAGTTCTTC. Amino acids: CASSGLTSAYNEQFF.

This rearrangement joins TRBV23-1 to TRBJ2-1; possible D gene TRBD1, 6 bases. TRBV23-1 is an ORF, with its function uncertain. Trimming removed 4 bases at V and 5 bases at J, with 12 bases between. The CDR3 covers 14 residues. This CDR3 is CASSLRTEDNEQFF. The CDR3 nucleotides are TGCGCCAGCAGTCTTAGGACAGAAGACAATGAGCAGTTCTTC.

The chain recombines TRBV9 with TRBJ2-5, with a tentative D call TRBD1 (7 bases). From germline, CDR1 is SGDLS and CDR2 YYNGEE. V lost 3 bases and J lost 1, with 16 bases in between. CDR3 length equals 16 residues. The DNA for the CDR3 is TGTGCCAGCAGCGCCGGAGGGGGCCCCAGCCAAGAGACCCAGTACTTC. Protein: CASSAGGGPSQETQYF.

This clone was detected only once. The chain employs TRBV27 and TRBJ2-6; TRBD1 might be the D (6 bases). This CDR3 contains 18 residues. V was trimmed by 5 bases and J by 0 bases, leaving 17 bases between them. The germline V gene has CDR1 MNHEY and CDR2 SMNVEV (reference sequence). Here the CDR3 reads CASSPSTGQISGANVLTF. CDR3 DNA sequence: TGTGCCAGCAGTCCCTCGACAGGTCAGATCTCTGGGGCCAACGTCCTGACTTTC.